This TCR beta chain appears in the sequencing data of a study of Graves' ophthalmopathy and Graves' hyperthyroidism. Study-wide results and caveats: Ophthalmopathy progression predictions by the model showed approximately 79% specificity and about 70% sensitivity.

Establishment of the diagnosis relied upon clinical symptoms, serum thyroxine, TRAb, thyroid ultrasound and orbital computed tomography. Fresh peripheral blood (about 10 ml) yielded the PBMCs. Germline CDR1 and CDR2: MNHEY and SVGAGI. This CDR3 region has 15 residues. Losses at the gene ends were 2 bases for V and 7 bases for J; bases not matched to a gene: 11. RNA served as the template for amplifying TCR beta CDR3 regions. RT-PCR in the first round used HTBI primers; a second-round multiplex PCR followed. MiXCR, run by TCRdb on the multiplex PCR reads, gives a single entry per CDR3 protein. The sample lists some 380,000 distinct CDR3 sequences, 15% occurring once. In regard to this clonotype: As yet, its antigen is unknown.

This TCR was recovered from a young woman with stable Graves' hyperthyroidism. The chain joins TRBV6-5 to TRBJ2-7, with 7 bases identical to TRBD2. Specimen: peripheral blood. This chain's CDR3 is CASSYSPAGEREQYF. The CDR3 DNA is TGTGCCAGCAGTTACAGTCCCGCGGGAGAACGGGAGCAGTACTTC.